This T cell receptor (beta chain) was sequenced for a study of T cell repertoires in cytomegalovirus infection. Study background: Signatures in public TCR beta sequences pointed to both CMV infection and matching HLA type.

Points on this clonotype: Its antigen is unknown.

Trimming stripped 0 bases from V and 5 bases from J, with 28 bases between. Germline V gives CDR1 DFQATT, CDR2 SNEGSKA (reference sequence). This CDR3 is 19 amino acids long. TCRdb independently ran MiXCR on the reads; one entry per CDR3 protein. The table has fewer than 850,000 distinct CDR3 sequences, roughly 28% seen once. The starting material was cultured CD8+ T cells from PBMCs, obtained from culture after CMV antigen stimulation. V is TRBV20-1 and J is TRBJ2-5, with D possibly being TRBD2 (6 bases). The sequence derives from a human donor in good health (CMV status not recorded). Some clones in this sample may be carry-over from other donors' samples. CDR3 bases: TGCAGTGCTAGAGACGGATACGACATAGCGGTGGGGGGATGGGAGACCCAGTACTTC. Translated, it gives CSARDGYDIAVGGWETQYF.